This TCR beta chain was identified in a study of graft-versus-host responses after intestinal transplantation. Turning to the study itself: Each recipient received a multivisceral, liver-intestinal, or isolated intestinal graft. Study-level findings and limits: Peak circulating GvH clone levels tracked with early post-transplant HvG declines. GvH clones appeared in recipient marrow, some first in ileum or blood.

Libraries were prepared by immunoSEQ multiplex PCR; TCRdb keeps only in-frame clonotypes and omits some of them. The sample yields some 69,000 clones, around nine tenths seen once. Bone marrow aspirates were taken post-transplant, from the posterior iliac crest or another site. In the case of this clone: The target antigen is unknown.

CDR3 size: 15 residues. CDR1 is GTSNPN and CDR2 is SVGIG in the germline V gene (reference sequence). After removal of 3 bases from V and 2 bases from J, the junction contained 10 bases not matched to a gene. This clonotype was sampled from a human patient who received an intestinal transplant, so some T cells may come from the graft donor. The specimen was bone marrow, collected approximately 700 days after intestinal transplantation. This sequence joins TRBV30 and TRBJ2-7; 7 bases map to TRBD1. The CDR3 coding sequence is TGTGCCTGGAGCGTTGGACAGGCTGGAGCCTACGAGCAGTACTTC. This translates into CAWSVGQAGAYEQYF.